These 26 T cell receptor beta chains share one sample of origin, sequenced in a study of blood T cells in healthy people across ages. It was with a sample-barcoded 5' primer and a J-beta primer mix that a second PCR of about 6 to 12 cycles was run. One entry per CDR3 protein, called by TCRdb with MiXCR from the 5' RACE reads. The sample records around 1.1 million distinct CDR3 sequences, roughly two fifths being singletons. The sample comprised blood. The source of these receptors is a man younger than 30 in good health.

The rearrangement uses TRBV4-1 and TRBJ1-5, with D possibly TRBD1 on 5 matching bases. From germline, CDR1 is MGHRA and CDR2 YSYEKL. The CDR3 length is 15 residues. V was clipped by 2 bases and J by 2 bases, with 10 bases between them. CDR3 sequence reads: CASSQLTGGNQPQHF. CDR3 DNA sequence: TGCGCCAGCAGCCAATTAACAGGAGGCAATCAGCCCCAGCATTTT.

The chain joins TRBV7-8 to TRBJ1-2; D may be TRBD1 (6 bases). Germline V CDR1 and CDR2: SGHVS, FQNEAQ. There are 13 residues in the CDR3. V lost 5 bases, J lost 8 bases, and 15 bases lay in between. The CDR3 DNA is TGTGCCAGCAGCCCAAATGGGGGGCTGGGCTACACCTTC. Its translation: CASSPNGGLGYTF.

This clonotype was counted between two and nine times. V usage is TRBV7-9 and J usage is TRBJ1-4; TRBD1 matches at 7 bases. CDR3 length: 16 amino acids. Germline V lookup: CDR1 SEHNR, CDR2 FQNEAQ (reference sequence). J gave up 1 base and V 6 bases, and 8 bases lay outside the gene matches. The CDR3 reads CASRLGQTGTNEKLFF. CDR3 DNA sequence: TGTGCCAGCAGATTGGGACAGACCGGAACTAATGAAAAACTGTTTTTT.

The sample holds a few counts of this clonotype. This chain uses TRBV7-3 with TRBJ2-1, with D perhaps TRBD1 (5 bases). Trimming took off 1 base at V and 6 bases at J, with 13 bases between the two ends. This CDR3 spans 15 amino acids. From germline, CDR1 is SGHTA and CDR2 FQGTGA. The CDR3 DNA reads TGTGCCAGCAGCTTAATGGGCAGGGTGTTCAATGAGCAGTTCTTC. Its translation is CASSLMGRVFNEQFF.

This clonotype has more than one count but fewer than ten. This chain joins TRBV4-1 and TRBJ2-4, with D possibly matching TRBD1 (6 bases). V shed 3 bases and J shed 1 base, with 19 bases lying between them. CDR1 is MGHRA and CDR2 is YSYEKL in the germline V gene. This CDR3 comprises 18 residues. CDR3: CASSQGLQGPRAKNIQYF. CDR3 coding DNA: TGCGCCAGCAGCCAGGGCCTTCAGGGGCCCCGGGCCAAAAACATTCAGTACTTC.

As concerns this clonotype: A junction boundary mismatches the germline segment, possibly from a read error. This rearrangement joins TRBV7-7 to TRBJ2-2; no definite D call. This CDR3 contains 16 residues. CDR1 SSHAT and CDR2 FNYEAQ come from the germline V gene (reference sequence). CDR3 coding DNA: TGTGCTAGCAGCAGAGGCCCGGGCACGAACACCGGGGAGCTGTTTTTT. It specifies CASSRGPGTNTGELFF. The variable domain in full, with the rest retrieved from reference TRBV7-7 and TRBJ2-2, is GAGVSQSPRYKVTKRGQDVTLRCDPISSHATLYWYQQALGQGPEFLTYFNYEAQPDKSGLPSDRFSAERPEGSISTLTIQRTEQRDSAMYRCASSRGPGTNTGELFFGEGSRLTVL.

This chain uses TRBV7-9 with TRBJ2-3, with no clear D. This CDR3 contains 13 residues. The V end was cut by 4 bases, the J end by 4 bases, with 9 bases between. Per the germline V gene, CDR1 is SEHNR and CDR2 is FQNEAQ (reference sequence). The CDR3 DNA sequence: TGTGCCAGCAGCTCCCCGGTCGCAGATACGCAGTATTTT. It yields the protein CASSSPVADTQYF.

The chain employs TRBV29-1 and TRBJ1-1; D is possibly TRBD1 (6 bases). Per the germline V gene, CDR1 is SQVTM and CDR2 is ANQGSEA. V was shortened by 4 bases and J by 4 bases, with 10 bases between the two germline ends. The CDR3 totals 12 residues. CDR3 sequence: CSVAWGPTEAFF. In nucleotides, the CDR3 is TGCAGCGTTGCGTGGGGGCCCACTGAAGCTTTCTTT.

As concerns this clonotype: A much more abundant neighbour one base away suggests this may be a read error. The chain joins TRBV13 to TRBJ1-1; possibly TRBD1 for D (5 bases). With 5 bases removed from V and 1 base from J, the gap between germline ends came to 8 bases. Germline lookup yields CDR1 PRHDT and CDR2 FYEKMQ (reference sequence). The CDR3 has 13 amino acids. The CDR3 region has the DNA TGTGCCAGCAGCAACGGGGGGAACACTGAAGCTTTCTTT. Translated: CASSNGGNTEAFF.

The chain links TRBV18 to TRBJ1-4; perhaps TRBD1 as D (6 bases). Between the trimmed V and J ends, which lost 6 bases and 3 bases, there was a span of 11 bases. CDR3 length: 14 amino acids. The germline CDR1 and CDR2 sequences are KGHSH and LQKENI. This chain's CDR3 is CASSREGANEKLFF. In DNA, the CDR3 is TGTGCCAGCTCCCGTGAGGGGGCTAATGAAAAACTGTTTTTT.

The genes are TRBV29-1 and TRBJ1-2; D gene ambiguous. V dropped 7 bases and J dropped 2 bases, with 14 bases sitting between them. The CDR3 has 13 amino acids. The germline gives CDR1 SQVTM, CDR2 ANQGSEA. In DNA, the CDR3 is TGCAGCGCCAAATCAGAAGGGAACTATGGCTACACCTTC. Translated, it gives CSAKSEGNYGYTF.

This clonotype was detected only a few times. V usage is TRBV20-1 and J usage is TRBJ1-2, with a weak D call TRBD1 (6 bases). Looked up from germline, CDR1 is DFQATT and CDR2 is SNEGSKA (reference sequence). The CDR3 is made up of 13 amino acids. Deletions cut 6 bases from V and 3 bases from J, with 14 bases between. The CDR3 DNA reads as TGCAGTGCACGGGGGGGGCACGACTATGGCTACACCTTC. Translated, it gives CSARGGHDYGYTF.

This chain joins TRBV12-3 or TRBV12-4 and TRBJ2-1; D perhaps matches TRBD1 (6 bases). Trimming removed 5 bases from V and 4 bases from J, with 12 bases in between. The CDR3 is made up of 14 amino acids. CDR3 nucleotides: TGTGCCAGCAGTGTGGCAGGGGCGTACAATGAGCAGTTCTTC. Translated: CASSVAGAYNEQFF.

This chain connects TRBV6-5 to TRBJ1-4; possible D gene TRBD1, 6 bases. Germline assignment: CDR1 MNHEY and CDR2 SVGAGI. The V end lost 6 bases, the J end lost 7 bases, and 12 bases lay between the germline ends. The CDR3 is 13 residues long. CDR3 DNA: TGTGCCAGCAGCGGGCGAGGGGGTGAAAAACTGTTTTTT. Protein: CASSGRGGEKLFF.

The chain combines TRBV4-1 with TRBJ2-7; D not resolved. The germline CDR1 and CDR2 sequences are MGHRA and YSYEKL. V was shortened by 5 bases and J by 0 bases, with 14 bases between the two germline ends. There are 15 residues in the CDR3. The CDR3 protein is CASSIGPGSSYEQYF. The CDR3 region has the DNA TGCGCCAGCAGCATAGGGCCAGGAAGCTCCTACGAGCAGTACTTC.

This clonotype was counted between two and nine times. The CDR3 bases are TGCAGTGCTACCCCCAGGGGTAACTATGGCTACACCTTC. It specifies CSATPRGNYGYTF. The chain employs TRBV20-1 and TRBJ1-2; perhaps TRBD1 as D (6 bases). V lost 4 bases to trimming and J lost 1 base, with 10 bases between them. CDR3 size: 13 residues. Germline CDR1 DFQATT, CDR2 SNEGSKA (reference sequence).

This rearrangement joins TRBV7-9 to TRBJ2-7; D gene ambiguous. The germline V and J ends were trimmed by 4 bases and 1 base, with 8 bases remaining between them. The CDR3 spans 13 residues. Germline CDR1 is SEHNR and CDR2 is FQNEAQ (reference sequence). Here the CDR3 reads CASSSPMSYEQYF. DNA of the CDR3: TGTGCCAGCAGCTCCCCCATGTCCTACGAGCAGTACTTC.

The rearrangement joins TRBV6-5 to TRBJ2-6, with D possibly matching TRBD1 (5 bases). Trimming left V 2 bases short and J 0 bases short, with 17 bases between. The CDR3 extends over 19 amino acids. Germline-derived CDR1 and CDR2 are MNHEY and SVGAGI. In DNA form, the CDR3 reads TGTGCCAGCAGTTACAGTTTGGGCAGGGCCAGCTCTGGGGCCAACGTCCTGACTTTC. Translated: CASSYSLGRASSGANVLTF.

This chain connects TRBV7-9 to TRBJ2-1; D is unresolved. Germline lookup yields CDR1 SEHNR and CDR2 FQNEAQ (reference sequence). V lost 2 bases and J lost 9, with 5 bases in between. The CDR3 contains 11 residues. CDR3 bases: TGTGCCAGCAGCTTAAGGATTGAGCAGTTCTTC. It is translated as CASSLRIEQFF.

The chain has TRBV20-1 and TRBJ1-1, with 10 bases matching TRBD1. Germline CDR1 and CDR2: DFQATT and SNEGSKA (reference sequence). CDR3 length equals 13 residues. V was clipped by 3 bases and J by 3 bases; unmatched bases: 1. DNA for the CDR3: TGCAGTGCTAGGGGACAGGGGTACACTGAAGCTTTCTTT. It yields the protein CSARGQGYTEAFF.

To note about this clonotype: This may stem from a read error, because a much larger clone lies one nucleotide away. The chain links TRBV12-3 or TRBV12-4 to TRBJ2-1; TRBD2 agrees at 9 bases. J was trimmed by 7 bases and V by 5 bases; bases with no gene match: 9. The CDR3 sequence is 15 residues long. Here the CDR3 reads CASSPGGGAGNEQFF. The CDR3 region has the DNA TGTGCCAGCAGTCCCGGCGGGGGGGCGGGTAATGAGCAGTTCTTC.

The chain has TRBV9 and TRBJ1-5; tentatively, D is TRBD1 (5 bases). V shed 0 bases and J shed 4 bases, with 11 bases lying between them. The CDR3 runs 15 residues. The germline CDR1 and CDR2 sequences are SGDLS and YYNGEE. The CDR3 here is CASSVGGSINQPQHF. CDR3 DNA sequence: TGTGCCAGCAGCGTAGGGGGGTCCATTAATCAGCCCCAGCATTTT.

The genes are TRBV6-2 or TRBV6-3 and TRBJ2-5; TRBD2 matches at 7 bases. The J call may be mistaken, given a closer DNA end match to TRBJ2-7. CDR1 is MNHEY and CDR2 is SVGEGT in the germline V gene. The CDR3 consists of 13 residues. CDR3 residues: CASSPGLTFEQYF. The CDR3 DNA is TGTGCCAGCAGTCCGGGACTAACGTTCGAGCAGTACTTC.

To note about this clonotype: This may arise from a read error, as a much more abundant clone is one base away. The chain recombines TRBV5-1 with TRBJ2-1; 7 nucleotides agree with TRBD2. With the DNA end fitting TRBJ2-7 better, the J assignment may be wrong. The CDR3 is made up of 14 amino acids. Per germline, CDR1 SGHRS and CDR2 YFSETQ. Here the CDR3 DNA reads TGCGCCAGCAGCCTCGGGACTACTAACAATGAGCAGTACTTC. This encodes CASSLGTTNNEQYF.

This clonotype was counted a few times. J is TRBJ2-2 and V is TRBV4-3; no firm D call. Germline assignment: CDR1 LGHNA and CDR2 YSLEER. Trimming removed 4 bases from V and 4 bases from J, with 13 bases in between. The CDR3 has 15 amino acids. CDR3 amino acids: CASSPPASGTGELFF. In DNA, the CDR3 is TGCGCCAGCAGCCCACCAGCTTCGGGCACCGGGGAGCTGTTTTTT.

Only a few counts were recorded for this clonotype. The rearrangement links TRBV20-1 to TRBJ1-2; D not certain. The CDR3 covers 13 residues. Trimming shortened V by 4 bases and J by 4 bases, and 13 bases separated the two germline ends. Germline assignment: CDR1 DFQATT and CDR2 SNEGSKA (reference sequence). The CDR3 nucleotides read TGCAGTGCTAACCCCAGGATTTCCTATGGCTACACCTTC. This encodes CSANPRISYGYTF.